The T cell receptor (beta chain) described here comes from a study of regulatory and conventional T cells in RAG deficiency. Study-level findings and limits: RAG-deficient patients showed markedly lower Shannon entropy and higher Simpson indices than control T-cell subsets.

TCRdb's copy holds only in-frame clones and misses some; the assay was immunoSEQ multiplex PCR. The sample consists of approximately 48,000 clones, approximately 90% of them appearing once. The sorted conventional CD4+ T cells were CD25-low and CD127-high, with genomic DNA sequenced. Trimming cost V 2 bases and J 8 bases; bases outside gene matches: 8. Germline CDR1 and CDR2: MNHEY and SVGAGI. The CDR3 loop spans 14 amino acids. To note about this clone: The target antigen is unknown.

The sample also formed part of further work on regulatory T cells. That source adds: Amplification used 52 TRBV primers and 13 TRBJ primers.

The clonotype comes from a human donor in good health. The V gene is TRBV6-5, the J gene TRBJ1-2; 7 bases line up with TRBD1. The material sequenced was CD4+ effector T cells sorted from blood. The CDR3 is CASSYRTGARGYTF. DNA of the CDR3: TGTGCCAGCAGTTACCGCACAGGGGCTCGGGGCTACACCTTC.